These 30 T cell receptor beta chains were all obtained from the same sample, sequenced in a study of blood T cell repertoires in COVID-19. TCRdb keeps only in-frame clones here, not all; method: immunoSEQ multiplex PCR. The sample has 330,000 or so clones; roughly 89% are singletons. Sequences were obtained from peripheral blood. These receptors all come from a woman aged 55 to 70 with COVID-19, enrolled during active disease.

The gene calls are TRBV5-1 and TRBJ2-5; weak D call: TRBD1 (5 bases). Trimming took 4 bases from V and 4 from J, leaving 14 bases between them. Germline CDR1 reads SGHRS; CDR2 reads YFSETQ. CDR3 length: 14 residues. The CDR3: CASSDLQGRETQYF. The CDR3, as DNA: TGCGCCAGCAGCGACCTCCAGGGTCGAGAGACCCAGTACTTC. Looking up the rest from reference TRBV5-1 and TRBJ2-5 gives the full variable domain: KAGVTQTPRYLIKTRGQQVTLSCSPISGHRSVSWYQQTPGQGLQFLFEYFSETQRNKGNFPGRFSGRQFSNSRSEMNVSTLELGDSALYLCASSDLQGRETQYFGPGTRLLVL.

Of note for this clone: Distinct nucleotide sequences in the sample also encode this CDR3. V gene TRBV5-1 combines with J gene TRBJ1-2; D is ambiguous. The CDR3 is made up of 13 amino acids. CDR1 is SGHRS and CDR2 is YFSETQ in the germline V gene. The V and J ends lost 0 bases and 4 bases respectively, with 7 bases between them. CDR3 in amino acids: CASSLVAGYGYTF. The CDR3 DNA follows: TGCGCCAGCAGCTTGGTGGCAGGCTATGGCTACACCTTC.

The chain couples TRBV15 to TRBJ1-6; D call uncertain. The V and J ends lost 1 base and 11 bases respectively, with 6 bases between them. Germline loops: CDR1 LNHNV, CDR2 YYDKDF (reference sequence). This CDR3 comprises 12 residues. In nucleotides, the CDR3 is TGTGCCACCAGCAGAGGAGGCGCACCCCTCCACTTT. This translates into CATSRGGAPLHF.

V usage is TRBV7-2 and J usage is TRBJ2-1; a weak D match, TRBD1 (6 bases). V lost 6 bases, J lost 8 bases, and 20 bases lay in between. This CDR3 spans 15 amino acids. Germline CDR1 is SGHTA and CDR2 is FQGNSA. CDR3 DNA sequence: TGTGCCAGCAGTTTAACAGGGAAGGTTGGGGATGAGCAGTTCTTC. Translation: CASSLTGKVGDEQFF.

The V gene is TRBV7-3, the J gene TRBJ1-2; D may be TRBD1 (5 bases). Germline V CDR1 and CDR2: SGHTA, FQGTGA. The CDR3 runs 14 residues. V was cut by 1 base and J by 4 bases, with 10 bases left in between. CDR3 region: CASSLMQGPYGYTF. Written as DNA, the CDR3 is TGTGCCAGCAGCTTAATGCAGGGCCCCTATGGCTACACCTTC.

The chain combines TRBV6-6 with TRBJ1-2; 9 bases agree with TRBD1. The V gene's germline CDR1 is MNHNY and CDR2 SVGAGI (reference sequence). V gave up 6 bases and J gave up 4 bases; unmatched junction bases: 3. The CDR3 is 13 residues long. CDR3 residues: CASSPTGGYGYTF. The CDR3 DNA reads as TGTGCCAGCAGCCCGACAGGGGGCTATGGCTACACCTTC.

The chain uses TRBV18 and TRBJ2-5, with TRBD1 as a possible D gene (5 bases). There are 14 residues in the CDR3. Trimming removed 4 bases from V and 1 base from J, with 10 bases in between. Germline assignment: CDR1 KGHSH and CDR2 LQKENI. The CDR3 reads CASSLDSIQETQYF. The CDR3 coding sequence is TGTGCCAGCTCACTCGACAGCATCCAAGAGACCCAGTACTTC.

This chain joins TRBV7-8 and TRBJ2-3; 8 nucleotides match TRBD1. Germline CDR1 SGHVS, CDR2 FQNEAQ. After removal of 10 bases from V and 7 bases from J, the junction contained 13 bases not matched to a gene. The CDR3 contains 14 residues. In DNA form, the CDR3 reads TGTGCCACCCAAAACAGGGGGATGGCGTATACGCAGTATTTT. The encoded protein is CATQNRGMAYTQYF.

The chain has TRBV5-1 and TRBJ2-1; a possible D gene is TRBD2 (6 bases). This CDR3 is 16 amino acids long. Germline loops: CDR1 SGHRS, CDR2 YFSETQ. V was cut by 0 bases and J by 0 bases, with 10 bases left in between. The CDR3 sequence: CASSLGDFISYNEQFF. DNA of the CDR3: TGCGCCAGCAGCTTGGGGGACTTCATCTCCTACAATGAGCAGTTCTTC.

J is TRBJ1-2 and V is TRBV19, with D possibly matching TRBD1 (5 bases). Germline V gene sequence: CDR1 LNHDA, CDR2 SQIVND (reference sequence). This CDR3 region has 14 residues. The ends were cut back, 8 bases at V and 4 bases at J, with 17 bases in the middle. The DNA of the CDR3 is TGTGCCAGTGCCCGGGACTCAGGGATCTATGGCTACACCTTC. Amino acid sequence: CASARDSGIYGYTF.

V gene TRBV7-3 combines with J gene TRBJ1-1; the D gene is possibly TRBD1 (5 bases). This CDR3 has 14 amino acids. Trimming pared 2 bases from V and 7 bases from J, leaving 14 bases between. CDR1 and CDR2 from the germline V gene are SGHTA and FQGTGA. The CDR3: CASSLQGSADEAFF. DNA for the CDR3: TGTGCCAGCAGCTTACAGGGTTCCGCTGATGAAGCTTTCTTT. Together with reference TRBV7-3 and TRBJ1-1, the CDR3 gives the full variable domain: GAGVSQTPSNKVTEKGKYVELRCDPISGHTALYWYRQSLGQGPEFLIYFQGTGAADDSGLPNDRFFAVRPEGSVSTLKIQRTERGDSAVYLCASSLQGSADEAFFGQGTRLTVV.

Remarks on this clone: Other nucleotide sequences from this sample produce the same CDR3. This sequence joins TRBV19 and TRBJ1-3; no definite D call. V was cut by 3 bases and J by 0 bases, with 3 bases left in between. Germline V gives CDR1 LNHDA, CDR2 SQIVND (reference sequence). CDR3 length: 13 amino acids. CDR3 DNA: TGTGCCAGTAGTATCAACTCTGGAAACACCATATATTTT. Its translation: CASSINSGNTIYF.

In DNA form, the CDR3 reads TGTGCCAGCAGCGTATTTGAGGAGCTCTCTAATTCACCCCTCCACTTT. Protein product: CASSVFEELSNSPLHF. V is TRBV9 and J is TRBJ1-6; D is unclear. This CDR3 comprises 16 residues. With 1 base removed from V and 6 bases from J, the gap between germline ends came to 14 bases. Germline assignment: CDR1 SGDLS and CDR2 YYNGEE. The full variable domain, its missing parts supplied by reference TRBV9 and TRBJ1-6, is DSGVTQTPKHLITATGQRVTLRCSPRSGDLSVYWYQQSLDQGLQFLIQYYNGEERAKGNILERFSAQQFPDLHSELNLSSLELGDSALYFCASSVFEELSNSPLHFGNGTRLTVT.

J is TRBJ1-1 and V is TRBV6-5; TRBD1 aligns across 9 bases. CDR1 and CDR2 from the germline V gene are MNHEY and SVGAGI. Trimming cost V 0 bases and J 5 bases; bases outside gene matches: 4. The CDR3 loop spans 15 amino acids. DNA for the CDR3: TGTGCCAGCAGTTACTCACAGGGGGCCCGGACTGAAGCTTTCTTT. It translates to CASSYSQGARTEAFF.

The count of this clone is one. V and J are TRBV18 and TRBJ1-4; tentative D call: TRBD1 (6 bases). Deletions cut 2 bases from V and 8 bases from J, with 15 bases between. CDR3 size: 15 residues. Germline CDR1 KGHSH, CDR2 LQKENI. CDR3 amino acids: CASSPRGGKSEKLFF. The DNA for the CDR3 is TGTGCCAGCTCACCAAGGGGGGGGAAATCGGAAAAACTGTTTTTT.

The CDR3 loop is CASSFSSGGAYEQYF. CDR3 DNA sequence: TGTGCCAGCAGCTTCTCTAGCGGGGGGGCCTACGAGCAGTACTTC. This chain joins TRBV7-3 and TRBJ2-7, with 12 bases aligning to TRBD2. In germline, CDR1 is SGHTA, CDR2 FQGTGA. CDR3 length: 15 amino acids. Losses at the gene ends were 3 bases for V and 2 bases for J; bases not matched to a gene: 2. Supplemented by reference TRBV7-3 and TRBJ2-7, the full variable domain reads GAGVSQTPSNKVTEKGKYVELRCDPISGHTALYWYRQSLGQGPEFLIYFQGTGAADDSGLPNDRFFAVRPEGSVSTLKIQRTERGDSAVYLCASSFSSGGAYEQYFGPGTRLTVT.

This chain's CDR3 is CASSLAQGQGYTF. CDR3 in DNA: TGTGCCAGCAGCTTAGCACAGGGTCAGGGCTACACCTTC. The J gene is TRBJ1-2, the V gene TRBV7-9; tentative D call: TRBD1 (6 bases). Germline V gene data show CDR1 as SEHNR and CDR2 as FQNEAQ (reference sequence). V dropped 0 bases and J dropped 8 bases, with 10 bases sitting between them. This CDR3 region has 13 residues.

The chain combines TRBV19 with TRBJ1-1; no firm D call. Trimming removed 4 bases at V and 4 bases at J, with 4 bases between. Germline-derived CDR1 and CDR2 are LNHDA and SQIVND (reference sequence). This CDR3 is built from 11 residues. The CDR3 sequence is CASSRSTEAFF. CDR3 coding DNA: TGTGCCAGTAGTAGGAGCACTGAAGCTTTCTTT.

The V and J genes are TRBV10-3 and TRBJ1-2; a weak D match, TRBD1 (6 bases). Trimming took off 3 bases at V and 7 bases at J, with 15 bases between the two ends. Germline values: CDR1 ENHRY, CDR2 SYGVKD. This CDR3 contains 14 residues. CDR3 DNA: TGTGCCATCAGTGAAAGAACAGGGTTTTTTGGCTACACCTTC. This codes for CAISERTGFFGYTF.

The rearrangement links TRBV7-3 to TRBJ2-2, with D perhaps TRBD2 (5 bases). With 2 bases removed from V and 0 bases from J, the gap between germline ends came to 10 bases. The CDR3 contains 16 residues. The V gene's germline CDR1 is SGHTA and CDR2 FQGTGA. The CDR3 reads CASSLFGGSNTGELFF. The CDR3 DNA reads as TGTGCCAGCAGCTTATTTGGCGGGTCGAACACCGGGGAGCTGTTTTTT.

The chain couples TRBV11-2 to TRBJ1-2, with D perhaps TRBD1 (5 bases). The germline V gene encodes CDR1 SGHAT and CDR2 FQNNGV. The CDR3 has 12 amino acids. V lost 0 bases and J lost 8, with 7 bases in between. The CDR3 protein is CASSLEGQGYTF. CDR3 nucleotide sequence: TGTGCCAGCAGCTTAGAGGGGCAAGGCTACACCTTC.

About this clone itself: The same CDR3 arises from other DNA sequences in this sample as well. The chain recombines TRBV2 with TRBJ1-2; D unclear. The CDR3 loop spans 13 amino acids. Trimming cost V 0 bases and J 4 bases, with 6 bases left between them. Germline loops: CDR1 SNHLY, CDR2 FYNNEI. Here the CDR3 reads CASSEARSYGYTF. DNA of the CDR3: TGTGCCAGCAGTGAAGCCCGGAGCTATGGCTACACCTTC.

This clone was recorded only once. The V and J genes are TRBV10-3 and TRBJ2-1; TRBD1 is a possible D gene (9 bases). Per germline, CDR1 ENHRY and CDR2 SYGVKD. This CDR3 contains 14 residues. Trimming took 8 bases from V and 5 from J, leaving 16 bases between them. CDR3 protein: CAIRGGDRDNEQFF. The CDR3 DNA sequence: TGTGCCATCCGGGGGGGGGACAGGGACAATGAGCAGTTCTTC.

The chain recombines TRBV19 with TRBJ2-2; 7 bases map to TRBD2. With V trimmed by 4 bases and J by 0 bases, 11 bases remained unmatched. The length of the CDR3 is 18 residues. CDR1 and CDR2 from the germline V gene are LNHDA and SQIVND (reference sequence). The CDR3 loop reads CASSTRLGGGSNTGELFF. The CDR3 bases are TGTGCCAGTAGTACTCGACTGGGCGGGGGATCGAACACCGGGGAGCTGTTTTTT.

V is TRBV2 and J is TRBJ1-1; D is uncertain. This CDR3 has 12 amino acids. Germline CDR1 SNHLY, CDR2 FYNNEI. Between the trimmed V and J ends, which lost 8 bases and 0 bases, there was a span of 7 bases. In DNA, the CDR3 is TGTGCCAGCTGCCGAGTGAACACTGAAGCTTTCTTT. Its translation is CASCRVNTEAFF.

The genes are TRBV12-3 or TRBV12-4 and TRBJ1-2, with D possibly matching TRBD1 (5 bases). The CDR3 is made up of 13 amino acids. V lost 9 bases and J lost 0, with 11 bases in between. The CDR3 here is CASRQQPNYGYTF. For the CDR3, the DNA is TGTGCCAGTAGACAGCAACCTAACTATGGCTACACCTTC.

This sequence joins TRBV10-2 and TRBJ1-1; D unresolved. The length of the CDR3 is 13 residues. The germline V gene has CDR1 WSHSY and CDR2 SAAADI. V lost 4 bases and J lost 4, with 10 bases in between. This CDR3 is CASSVVRSTEAFF. CDR3 sequence (DNA): TGCGCCAGCAGTGTGGTGAGGAGCACTGAAGCTTTCTTT.

Turning to this clone: The sample contains more than one DNA sequence encoding this CDR3. This chain uses TRBV6-5 with TRBJ1-2, with TRBD1 matching 7 bases. Losses at the gene ends were 3 bases for V and 2 bases for J; bases not matched to a gene: 6. Germline CDR1 MNHEY, CDR2 SVGAGI. There are 15 residues in the CDR3. As DNA, the CDR3 is TGTGCCAGCAGTTATTCCGGGACAGTCAACTATGGCTACACCTTC. This gives the protein CASSYSGTVNYGYTF.

V is TRBV2 and J is TRBJ1-1; a weak D match, TRBD1 (6 bases). V lost 8 bases to trimming and J lost 1 base, with 11 bases between them. This CDR3 has 13 amino acids. CDR1 and CDR2 (germline): SNHLY, FYNNEI. CDR3 bases: TGTGCCAGCTTTGGACAGAGGAACACTGAAGCTTTCTTT. This sequence encodes CASFGQRNTEAFF.

The V and J genes are TRBV18 and TRBJ1-1; D possibly corresponds to TRBD1 (5 bases). The CDR3 loop spans 15 amino acids. Germline V gene lookup returns CDR1 KGHSH and CDR2 LQKENI. Trimming took off 3 bases at V and 2 bases at J, with 13 bases between the two ends. CDR3 bases: TGTGCCAGCTCACCGCCTTCCAGGGATAACACTGAAGCTTTCTTT. Protein product: CASSPPSRDNTEAFF.